These 29 T cell receptor beta chains originate from one sample sequenced in a study of regulatory T cells in long-lasting Graves disease. To make TCR beta libraries, researchers used iRepertoire HTBI primers and Arm-PCR of CDR3 regions. TCRdb recomputed calls from the multiplex PCR reads with MiXCR, one row per CDR3 protein. This table holds some 220,000 distinct CDR3 sequences, about 19% found once. Regarding time point: newly diagnosed GD, antithyroid drugs for less than 3 months. PBMCs provided the RNA from which the TCR library was made. These same records also appear under a second study, on T cells in Graves' hyperthyroidism and ophthalmopathy.

Specimen: peripheral blood mononuclear cells (PBMCs), collected at new diagnosis, from a patient treated with antithyroid drugs. The receptor set was obtained from a woman between 25 and 40 years old with Graves disease.

This clonotype was seen ten or more times. The chain joins TRBV6-1 to TRBJ1-5; D gene uncertain. Trimming took 4 bases from V and 4 from J, leaving 11 bases between them. There are 14 residues in the CDR3. Per the germline V gene, CDR1 is MNHNS and CDR2 is SASEGT. CDR3 coding DNA: TGTGCCAGCAGTGGGAAGCTCACTAATCAGCCCCAGCATTTT. Amino acid sequence: CASSGKLTNQPQHF.

This clonotype was seen at least ten times. The chain links TRBV20-1 to TRBJ2-6; D ambiguous. The V end was cut by 4 bases, the J end by 1 base, with 11 bases between. CDR3 length equals 15 residues. The germline CDR1 and CDR2 sequences are DFQATT and SNEGSKA (reference sequence). This chain's CDR3 is CSAKSPTSGANVLTF. CDR3 bases: TGCAGTGCTAAATCCCCCACGTCTGGGGCCAACGTCCTGACTTTC.

This clonotype was seen many times. V is TRBV5-5 and J is TRBJ2-3, with TRBD2 identical over 8 bases. V lost 4 bases, J lost 2 bases, and 6 bases stayed unmatched. The CDR3 covers 15 residues. Germline V gives CDR1 SGHKS, CDR2 YYEKEE (reference sequence). For the CDR3, the DNA is TGTGCCAGCAGCCGGACTAGCAGAGACACAGATACGCAGTATTTT. It yields the protein CASSRTSRDTDTQYF.

This clonotype was seen many times. This rearrangement joins TRBV30 to TRBJ1-5, with a weak D call TRBD1 (5 bases). The V end lost 0 bases, the J end lost 2 bases, and 8 bases lay between the germline ends. This CDR3 comprises 14 residues. CDR1 GTSNPN and CDR2 SVGIG come from the germline V gene (reference sequence). CDR3 bases: TGTGCCTGGAGTGTAGGAGGGGGCAATCAGCCCCAGCATTTT. Residues: CAWSVGGGNQPQHF.

This clonotype has a count of ten or more. This CDR3 reads CASKGGGQETQYF. The CDR3 DNA reads as TGTGCCAGCAAGGGCGGGGGGCAAGAGACCCAGTACTTC. This rearrangement joins TRBV2 to TRBJ2-5; TRBD2 aligns across 8 bases. Germline V gene data show CDR1 as SNHLY and CDR2 as FYNNEI. This CDR3 contains 13 residues. Trimming cost V 7 bases and J 2 bases; bases outside gene matches: 3.

This clonotype was seen ten or more times. This chain links TRBV4-1 with TRBJ1-1, with D uncertain. Deletions cut 2 bases from V and 7 bases from J, with 14 bases between. Germline-derived CDR1 and CDR2 are MGHRA and YSYEKL. The CDR3 extends over 14 amino acids. CDR3: CASSQWGRGLEAFF. The CDR3 region has the DNA TGCGCCAGCAGCCAATGGGGTCGAGGACTTGAAGCTTTCTTT.

This clonotype was seen at least ten times. The chain joins TRBV28 to TRBJ2-7; D is possibly TRBD2 (5 bases). Trimming shortened V by 5 bases and J by 3 bases, and 8 bases separated the two germline ends. CDR3 length equals 12 residues. In germline, CDR1 is MDHEN, CDR2 SYDVKM. CDR3 nucleotides: TGTGCCAGCAGTCTAGCAGACTACGAGCAGTACTTC. It is translated as CASSLADYEQYF. Filled out from reference TRBV28 and TRBJ2-7, the complete variable domain reads DVKVTQSSRYLVKRTGEKVFLECVQDMDHENMFWYRQDPGLGLRLIYFSYDVKMKEKGDIPEGYSVSREKKERFSLILESASTNQTSMYLCASSLADYEQYFGPGTRLTVT.

V and J are TRBV27 and TRBJ2-1, with 7 bases aligning to TRBD2. Looked up from germline, CDR1 is MNHEY and CDR2 is SMNVEV (reference sequence). The ends lost 3 bases at V and 8 bases at J; junction bases unmatched: 7. The CDR3 is 14 residues long. The CDR3 coding sequence is TGTGCCAGCAGTTTTCGCGGGAGAGTCGATGAGCAGTTCTTC. Residues: CASSFRGRVDEQFF.

This clonotype was recorded at least ten times. The V call is TRBV5-1, the J call TRBJ2-3; 12 nucleotides agree with TRBD2. The V gene end was trimmed by 2 bases and the J gene end by 4 bases; junction bases not matched to a gene: 5. Germline V gene data show CDR1 as SGHRS and CDR2 as YFSETQ. The CDR3 loop spans 16 amino acids. The CDR3 here is CASSFRLAGESDTQYF. CDR3 nucleotide sequence: TGCGCCAGCAGCTTCCGACTAGCGGGAGAGTCAGATACGCAGTATTTT.

This clonotype was detected many times. V usage is TRBV7-9 and J usage is TRBJ2-1, with 14 nucleotides matching TRBD2. V shed 4 bases and J 3 bases; nucleotides not matched to a gene: 8. There are 18 residues in the CDR3. Germline CDR1 and CDR2: SEHNR and FQNEAQ (reference sequence). CDR3 bases: TGTGCCAGCAGCTCCCGACTAGCGGGAGGGCCGAGCTACAATGAGCAGTTCTTC. Its translation is CASSSRLAGGPSYNEQFF.

The chain recombines TRBV15 with TRBJ1-4; the match to TRBD1 covers 8 bases. The CDR3 extends over 17 amino acids. V dropped 1 base and J dropped 8; count of bases not matched to a gene: 12. Germline CDR1 LNHNV, CDR2 YYDKDF (reference sequence). The CDR3 nucleotides are TGTGCCACCAGCAGAGCACATTTGGGGACAGGAGGCGAAAAACTGTTTTTT. It is translated as CATSRAHLGTGGEKLFF.

This clonotype showed up many times. This sequence joins TRBV7-9 and TRBJ1-1, with 9 bases aligning to TRBD1. Trimming at V came to 3 bases and at J to 4 bases, leaving 3 bases not matched to a gene. Germline assignment: CDR1 SEHNR and CDR2 FQNEAQ (reference sequence). The CDR3 consists of 14 residues. CDR3 sequence reads: CASSFSTGGTEAFF. The DNA for the CDR3 is TGTGCCAGCAGCTTTTCGACAGGGGGCACTGAAGCTTTCTTT.

This clonotype showed up many times. The CDR3 reads CASSPGLAGGTYAETQYF. In DNA, the CDR3 is TGTGCCAGCAGCCCTGGACTGGCGGGGGGTACTTACGCCGAGACCCAGTACTTC. The chain uses TRBV7-3 and TRBJ2-5, with 8 nucleotides matching TRBD2. V shed 5 bases, J shed 5 bases, and the junction held 19 bases outside the gene matches. Germline CDR1 and CDR2: SGHTA and FQGTGA. The CDR3 loop spans 18 amino acids.

This clonotype has at least ten counts. The chain carries TRBV28 and TRBJ2-1, with 14 bases matching TRBD2. Germline V gives CDR1 MDHEN, CDR2 SYDVKM. J was trimmed by 4 bases and V by 6 bases; bases with no gene match: 5. The CDR3 runs to 16 residues. The CDR3 bases are TGTGCCAGCAGGCGACTAGCGGGAGGGGTTTACAATGAGCAGTTCTTC. Translated, it gives CASRRLAGGVYNEQFF.

This clonotype was detected many times. The chain uses TRBV28 and TRBJ2-3; D possibly corresponds to TRBD1 (5 bases). Looked up from germline, CDR1 is MDHEN and CDR2 is SYDVKM. V was clipped by 5 bases and J by 3 bases, with 15 bases between them. The CDR3 consists of 15 residues. The CDR3 protein is CASSKGTGETDTQYF. DNA of the CDR3: TGTGCCAGCAGTAAAGGTACAGGAGAGACAGATACGCAGTATTTT.

This clonotype was seen repeatedly, ten times or more. The gene calls are TRBV7-9 and TRBJ2-2; 10 bases are shared with TRBD2. With 4 bases clipped from V and 8 bases from J, the junction kept 7 bases outside the gene matches. The CDR3 consists of 15 residues. Germline assignment: CDR1 SEHNR and CDR2 FQNEAQ (reference sequence). CDR3 coding DNA: TGTGCCAGCAGCTCCAGTCCTAGCGGGAGTGGGGAGCTGTTTTTT. Amino acid sequence: CASSSSPSGSGELFF.

Many counts were recorded for this clonotype. V gene TRBV5-1 combines with J gene TRBJ2-7; TRBD2 agrees at 12 bases. Germline V lookup: CDR1 SGHRS, CDR2 YFSETQ. The trim removed 4 bases at V and 6 bases at J, leaving 11 bases unmatched. The CDR3 runs to 16 residues. The CDR3 spells CASSTRGLAGGLEQYF. The CDR3 DNA sequence: TGCGCCAGCAGCACCAGGGGGCTAGCGGGAGGGCTCGAGCAGTACTTC.

This clonotype has a count of ten or more. The chain joins TRBV7-9 to TRBJ1-1; TRBD1 matches 11 bases. In germline, CDR1 is SEHNR, CDR2 FQNEAQ (reference sequence). With V trimmed by 4 bases and J by 6 bases, 1 base remained unmatched. The CDR3 has 13 residues. The CDR3 DNA sequence: TGTGCCAGCAGCTGGACAGGGGGCTCTGAAGCTTTCTTT. Translated, it gives CASSWTGGSEAFF.

This clonotype was counted many times. V gene TRBV9 combines with J gene TRBJ2-7; D possibly matches TRBD1 or TRBD2 (5 bases each). Germline V CDR1 and CDR2: SGDLS, YYNGEE. Trimming shortened V by 1 base and J by 5 bases, and 13 bases separated the two germline ends. There are 14 residues in the CDR3. Here the CDR3 reads CASSVYGALDEQYF. The CDR3 DNA follows: TGTGCCAGCAGCGTATACGGGGCACTGGACGAGCAGTACTTC.

This chain links TRBV6-1 with TRBJ2-3, with unresolved D. Trimming cost V 6 bases and J 3 bases, with 13 bases left between them. Germline lookup yields CDR1 MNHNS and CDR2 SASEGT. CDR3 size: 14 residues. The CDR3 reads CASRRVNPTDTQYF. The CDR3 nucleotides read TGTGCCAGCAGACGGGTAAATCCGACAGATACGCAGTATTTT.

A word on this clonotype: A much larger clone lies one base from this, so it may be a read error. The V gene is TRBV7-3, the J gene TRBJ1-4; TRBD1 agrees at 9 bases. The CDR3 has 15 residues. Germline V gene lookup returns CDR1 SGHTA and CDR2 FQGTGA. This chain's CDR3 is CASSFTGGAGEKLVF. For the CDR3, the DNA is TGTGCCAGCAGCTTTACAGGGGGCGCAGGTGAAAAACTGGTTTTT.

Ten or more counts support this clonotype. This chain joins TRBV6-1 and TRBJ1-5; possibly TRBD1 for D (6 bases). Germline CDR1 is MNHNS and CDR2 is SASEGT. This CDR3 is built from 15 residues. V was clipped by 1 base and J by 3 bases, with 10 bases between them. The CDR3 DNA follows: TGTGCCAGCAGTGAAGACAGGGTGAACAATCAGCCCCAGCATTTT. It yields the protein CASSEDRVNNQPQHF.

V gene TRBV6-5 combines with J gene TRBJ1-1; maybe TRBD1 (5 bases). Germline V gene sequence: CDR1 MNHEY, CDR2 SVGAGI. This CDR3 spans 12 amino acids. Between the trimmed V and J ends, which lost 4 bases and 11 bases, there was a span of 14 bases. CDR3 region: CASSSSSREAFF. CDR3 nucleotide sequence: TGTGCCAGCAGTTCCTCGTCCAGGGAGGCTTTCTTT.

This clonotype was observed many times. J is TRBJ2-1 and V is TRBV10-3; 9 bases agree with TRBD1. The CDR3 is 18 amino acids. Per the germline V gene, CDR1 is ENHRY and CDR2 is SYGVKD. J lost 0 bases, V lost 0 bases, and 6 bases had no gene match. The CDR3 nucleotides are TGTGCCATCAGTGAGTCTCCAGGGACAGGGAGCTCCTACAATGAGCAGTTCTTC. Translating gives CAISESPGTGSSYNEQFF.

This clonotype was counted at least ten times. The CDR3 DNA is TGTGCCAGCAGCCCCGACAGGGTCGGCTACACCTTC. This gives the protein CASSPDRVGYTF. The chain joins TRBV6-1 to TRBJ1-2; 7 nucleotides align to TRBD1. Germline-derived CDR1 and CDR2 are MNHNS and SASEGT. The V and J ends lost 6 bases and 8 bases, in that order; junction bases with no gene match: 6. There are 12 residues in the CDR3.

This clonotype showed up many times. The chain carries TRBV7-9 and TRBJ1-2; D is uncertain. This CDR3 has 14 amino acids. The V gene lost 2 bases and the J gene lost 5 bases, with 12 bases spanning the gap. CDR1 is SEHNR, CDR2 FQNEAQ, per germline (reference sequence). As DNA, the CDR3 is TGTGCCAGCAGCTTATCCCCCCCCCTATATGGCTACACCTTC. It is translated as CASSLSPPLYGYTF.

This clonotype was seen a handful of times. V and J are TRBV4-2 and TRBJ1-3; unclear D gene. V lost 4 bases and J 1 base, leaving 11 bases between the germline ends. The CDR3 consists of 15 residues. CDR1 and CDR2 from the germline V gene are LGHNA and YNFKEQ. The CDR3 loop is CASSRGPESGNTIYF. The CDR3 DNA reads as TGTGCCAGCAGCCGCGGTCCGGAATCTGGAAACACCATATATTTT.

At least ten counts were recorded for this clonotype. The chain uses TRBV2 and TRBJ1-1, with 9 bases aligning to TRBD1. This CDR3 is built from 16 residues. V trimming: 5 bases; J trimming: 4 bases; junction bases outside the gene matches: 11. Germline V gives CDR1 SNHLY, CDR2 FYNNEI. The CDR3 here is CASSLRDRVLGTEAFF. The CDR3 nucleotides read TGTGCCAGCAGTCTCCGGGACAGGGTGTTGGGCACTGAAGCTTTCTTT.

This clonotype was detected a few times. V and J are TRBV7-9 and TRBJ2-5; D is undetermined. CDR1 and CDR2 from the germline V gene are SEHNR and FQNEAQ (reference sequence). V lost 1 base and J lost 2, with 8 bases in between. The CDR3 is 14 amino acids. In DNA, the CDR3 is TGTGCCAGCAGCTTAGGCGGCCCACAAGAGACCCAGTACTTC. As protein: CASSLGGPQETQYF.